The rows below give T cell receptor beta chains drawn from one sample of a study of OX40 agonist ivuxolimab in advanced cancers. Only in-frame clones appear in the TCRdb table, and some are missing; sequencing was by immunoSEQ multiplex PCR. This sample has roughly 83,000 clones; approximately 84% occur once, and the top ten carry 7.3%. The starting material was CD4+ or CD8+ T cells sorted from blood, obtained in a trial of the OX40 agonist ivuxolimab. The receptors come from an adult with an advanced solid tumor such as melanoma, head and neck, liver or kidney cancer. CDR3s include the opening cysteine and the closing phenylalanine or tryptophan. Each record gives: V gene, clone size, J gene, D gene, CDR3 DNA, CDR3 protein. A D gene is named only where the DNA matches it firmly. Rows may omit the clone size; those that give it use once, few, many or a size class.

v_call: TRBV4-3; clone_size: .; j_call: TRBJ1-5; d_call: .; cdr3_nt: TGCGCCAGCAGCCAAGATGCGCTCGTGGGGACACGTAATCAGCCCCAGCATTTT; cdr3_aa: CASSQDALVGTRNQPQHF
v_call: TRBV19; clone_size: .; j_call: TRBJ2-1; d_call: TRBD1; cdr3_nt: TGTGCCAGTAGCCGTCTGGACAGGGCGAATGAGCAGTTCTTC; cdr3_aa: CASSRLDRANEQFF
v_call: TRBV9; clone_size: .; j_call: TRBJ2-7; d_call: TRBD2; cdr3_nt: TGTGCCAGCAGCGTAGGTCTAGCGGTCATCTACGAGCAGTACTTC; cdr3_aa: CASSVGLAVIYEQYF
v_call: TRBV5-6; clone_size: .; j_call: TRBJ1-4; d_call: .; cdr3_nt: TGTGCCAGCAGCGGGGGGAAAAGTGTTCGTGAAAAACTGTTTTTT; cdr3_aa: CASSGGKSVREKLFF
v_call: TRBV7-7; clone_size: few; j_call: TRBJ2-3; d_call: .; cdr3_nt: TGTGCTAGCAGCTTAGCGGAGGCAGATACGCAGTATTTT; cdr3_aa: CASSLAEADTQYF
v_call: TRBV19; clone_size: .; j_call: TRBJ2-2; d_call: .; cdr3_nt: TGTGCCAGTTTCCCCGTGGGCAGGACGAACACCGGGGAGCTGTTTTTT; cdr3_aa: CASFPVGRTNTGELFF
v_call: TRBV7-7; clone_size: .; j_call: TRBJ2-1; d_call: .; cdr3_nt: TGTGCTAGCAGCTTGGGCGAGAACAATGAGCAGTTCTTC; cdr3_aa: CASSLGENNEQFF
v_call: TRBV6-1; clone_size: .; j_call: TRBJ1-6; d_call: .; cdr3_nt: TGTGCCAGCATGGGTCAGTATAATTCACCCCTCCACTTT; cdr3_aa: CASMGQYNSPLHF
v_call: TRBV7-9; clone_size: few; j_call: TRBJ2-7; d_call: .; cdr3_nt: TGTGCCAGCAGCTCAACGGGACACCCACTTTATGCGGCCTACGAGCAGTACTTC; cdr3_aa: CASSSTGHPLYAAYEQYF
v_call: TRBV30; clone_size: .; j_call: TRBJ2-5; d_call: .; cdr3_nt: TGTGCCTGGAGTAAAACGGGCCAAGAGACCCAGTACTTC; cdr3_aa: CAWSKTGQETQYF
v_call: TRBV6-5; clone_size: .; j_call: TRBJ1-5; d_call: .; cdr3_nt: TGTGCCAGCAGTCGAGGGACGGTTAGCAATCAGCCCCAGCATTTT; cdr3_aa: CASSRGTVSNQPQHF
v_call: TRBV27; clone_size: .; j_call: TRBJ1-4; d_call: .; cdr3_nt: TGTGCCAGCAGTCAGCGTCCATTGAATGAAAAACTGTTTTTT; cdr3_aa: CASSQRPLNEKLFF
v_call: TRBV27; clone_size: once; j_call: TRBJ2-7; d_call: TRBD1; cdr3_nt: TGTGCCAGCAGTACCTATTCCGGGACAGGTCCCTCCGAGCAGTACTTC; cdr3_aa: CASSTYSGTGPSEQYF
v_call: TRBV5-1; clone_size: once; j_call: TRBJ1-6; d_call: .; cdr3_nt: TGCGCCAGCAGCCCGGGGACGTCCTATAATTCACCCCTCCACTTT; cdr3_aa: CASSPGTSYNSPLHF
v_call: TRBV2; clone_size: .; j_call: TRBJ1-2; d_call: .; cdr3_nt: TGTGCCAGCAAGAGAGGGGCCTATGGCTACACCTTC; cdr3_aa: CASKRGAYGYTF
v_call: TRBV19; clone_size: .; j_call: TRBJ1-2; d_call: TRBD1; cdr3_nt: TGTGCCAGTAAATTCGACAGGGATCATGGCTACACCTTC; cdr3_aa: CASKFDRDHGYTF
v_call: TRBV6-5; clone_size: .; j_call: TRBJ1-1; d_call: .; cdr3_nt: TGTGCCAGCAGTTCCTCAGTACCACCGTCCGCTTTCTTT; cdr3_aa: CASSSSVPPSAFF
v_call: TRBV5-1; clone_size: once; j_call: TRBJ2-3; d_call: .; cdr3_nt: TGCGCCAGCAGTAGGGGCTCGGTTGACACAGATACGCAGTATTTT; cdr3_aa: CASSRGSVDTDTQYF
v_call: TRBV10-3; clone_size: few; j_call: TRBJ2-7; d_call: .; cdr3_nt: TGTGCCATCTCGGCCAACTACGAGCAGTACTTC; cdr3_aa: CAISANYEQYF
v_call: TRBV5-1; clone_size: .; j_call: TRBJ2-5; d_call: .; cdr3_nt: TGCGCCAGCAGCCTCGGGGGAATGGGAGAGACCCAGTACTTC; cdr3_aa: CASSLGGMGETQYF
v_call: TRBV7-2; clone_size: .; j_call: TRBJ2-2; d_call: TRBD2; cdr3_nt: TGTGCCAGCAAAGAGCGCGGGAGGGCCGGTAACACCGGGGAGCTGTTTTTT; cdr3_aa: CASKERGRAGNTGELFF
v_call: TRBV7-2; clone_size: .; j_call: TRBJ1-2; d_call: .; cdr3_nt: TGTGCCAGCAGCTTAGCAGCAGGGGTGGACTATGGCTACACCTTC; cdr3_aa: CASSLAAGVDYGYTF
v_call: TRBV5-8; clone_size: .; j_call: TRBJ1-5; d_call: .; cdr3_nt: TGTGCCAGCACAGGCGGGTGGGGCTATAGCAATCAGCCCCAGCATTTT; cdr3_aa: CASTGGWGYSNQPQHF
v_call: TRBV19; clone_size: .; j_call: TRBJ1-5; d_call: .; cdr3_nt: TGTGCCAGTACCTCGGCCGCCTCTGGGAATCAGCCCCAGCATTTT; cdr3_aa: CASTSAASGNQPQHF
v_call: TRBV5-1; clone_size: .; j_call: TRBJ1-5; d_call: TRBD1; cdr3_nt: TGCGCCAGCAGCTGGGGGACAGGGGGAAATCAGCCCCAGCATTTT; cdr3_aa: CASSWGTGGNQPQHF
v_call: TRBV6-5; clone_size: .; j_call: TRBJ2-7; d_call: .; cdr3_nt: TGTGCCAGCAGTTTCATGGGCCCTTCCTACGAGCAGTACTTC; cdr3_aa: CASSFMGPSYEQYF
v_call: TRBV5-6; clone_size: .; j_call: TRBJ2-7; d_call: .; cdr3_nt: TGTGCCAGCAGCTTGCTGGGCGGAGCATTCTACGAGCAGTACTTC; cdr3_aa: CASSLLGGAFYEQYF
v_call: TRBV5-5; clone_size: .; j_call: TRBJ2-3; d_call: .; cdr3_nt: TGTGCCAGCACATCCGAGGGTACGCAGTATTTT; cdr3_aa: CASTSEGTQYF
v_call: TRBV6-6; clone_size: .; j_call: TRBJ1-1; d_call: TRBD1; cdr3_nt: TGTGCCACCACAGGACAGGGAGGGTTAACTGAAGCTTTCTTT; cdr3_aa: CATTGQGGLTEAFF
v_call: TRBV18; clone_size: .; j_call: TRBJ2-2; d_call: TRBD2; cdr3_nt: TGTGCCAGCTCACCAAGACAACTAGCGGGGGCCACCTCCACCGGGGAGCTGTTTTTT; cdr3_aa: CASSPRQLAGATSTGELFF
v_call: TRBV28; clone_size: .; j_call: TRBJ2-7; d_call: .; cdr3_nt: TGTGCCAGCAGTACGTTCTACGAGCAGTACTTC; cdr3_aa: CASSTFYEQYF
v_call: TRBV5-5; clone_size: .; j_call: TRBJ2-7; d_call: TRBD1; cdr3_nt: TGTGCCAGCAGCGGCGGACAGGGCGGGGTGCGCGAGCAGTACTTC; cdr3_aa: CASSGGQGGVREQYF
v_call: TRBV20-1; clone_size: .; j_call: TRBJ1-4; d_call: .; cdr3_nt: TGCAGTGTCAGGGTGGGTGAAAAACTGTTTTTT; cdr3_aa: CSVRVGEKLFF
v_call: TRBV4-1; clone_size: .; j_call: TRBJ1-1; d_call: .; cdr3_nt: TGCGCCAGCAGCCCCCGGACTTGGGCGAACACTGAAGCTTTCTTT; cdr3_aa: CASSPRTWANTEAFF
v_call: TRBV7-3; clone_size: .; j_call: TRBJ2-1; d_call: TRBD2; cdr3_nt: TGTGCCAGCAGCCCCGGGGGGGAGACCTACAATGAGCAGTTCTTC; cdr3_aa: CASSPGGETYNEQFF
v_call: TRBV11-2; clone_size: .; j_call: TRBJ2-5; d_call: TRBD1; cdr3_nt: TGTGCCAGCAGCTTAGAAGGCAGGGGGAAAGAGACCCAGTACTTC; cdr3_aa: CASSLEGRGKETQYF
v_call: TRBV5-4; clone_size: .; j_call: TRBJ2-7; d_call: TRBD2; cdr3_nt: TGTGCCAGCAGCCTGGACTCTAGCGGGGTTACCGAGCAGTACTTC; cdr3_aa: CASSLDSSGVTEQYF
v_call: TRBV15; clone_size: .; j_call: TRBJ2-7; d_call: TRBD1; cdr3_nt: TGTGCCACCAGCCTGGACAGGTCCTCGATTTACGAGCAGTACTTC; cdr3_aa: CATSLDRSSIYEQYF
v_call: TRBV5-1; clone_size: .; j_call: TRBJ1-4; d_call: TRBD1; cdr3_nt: TGCGCCAGCGGACAGGACTCCTTTAATGAAAAACTGTTTTTT; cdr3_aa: CASGQDSFNEKLFF
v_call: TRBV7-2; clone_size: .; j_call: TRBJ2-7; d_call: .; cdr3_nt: TGTGCCAGCAGCTTAGGGGGGGTTTTATACGAGCAGTACTTC; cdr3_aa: CASSLGGVLYEQYF
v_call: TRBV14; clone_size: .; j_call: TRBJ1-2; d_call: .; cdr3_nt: TGTGCCAGCAGCCAAGGGAGTGGCTACACCTTC; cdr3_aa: CASSQGSGYTF
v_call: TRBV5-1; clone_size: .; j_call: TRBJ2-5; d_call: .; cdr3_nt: TGCGCCAGCAGCTTATACGAGACCCAGTACTTC; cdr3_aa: CASSLYETQYF
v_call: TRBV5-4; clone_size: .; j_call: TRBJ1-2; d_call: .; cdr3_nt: TGTGCCAGCAGCGCTACAGGGAACTATGGCTACACCTTC; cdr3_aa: CASSATGNYGYTF
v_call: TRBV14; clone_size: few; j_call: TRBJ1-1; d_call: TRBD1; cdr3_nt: TGTGCCAGCAGCCTGAACAGGGGTCCTGAAGCTTTCTTT; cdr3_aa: CASSLNRGPEAFF
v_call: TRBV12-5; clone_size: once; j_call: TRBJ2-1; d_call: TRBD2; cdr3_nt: TGTGCTAGTGGCTCTCCCCCTGGGCGGGAGGTATGGAATGAGCAGTTCTTC; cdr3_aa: CASGSPPGREVWNEQFF
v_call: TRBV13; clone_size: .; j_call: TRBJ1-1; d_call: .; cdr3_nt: TGTGCCAGCGGGAGGCAGGGAAACACTGAAGCTTTCTTT; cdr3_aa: CASGRQGNTEAFF
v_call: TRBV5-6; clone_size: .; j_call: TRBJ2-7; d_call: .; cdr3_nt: TGTGCCAGCAGCACGCCGACCTCCAGACGCGAGCAGTACTTC; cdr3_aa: CASSTPTSRREQYF
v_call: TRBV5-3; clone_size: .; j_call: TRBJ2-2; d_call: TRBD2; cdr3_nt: TGTGCCAGAAGCTTGGAGGCCCTTACTAGCGGGAGATGTACCGGGGAGCTGTTTTTT; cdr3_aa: CARSLEALTSGRCTGELFF
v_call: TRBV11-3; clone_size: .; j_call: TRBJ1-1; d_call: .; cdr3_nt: TGTGCCAGCAGCTTAACCAGCCTTAACACTGAAGCTTTCTTT; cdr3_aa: CASSLTSLNTEAFF
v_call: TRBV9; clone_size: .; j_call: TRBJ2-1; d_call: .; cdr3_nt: TGTGCCAGCAGCGCCCACCCCCCGCGCAATGAGCAGTTCTTC; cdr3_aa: CASSAHPPRNEQFF
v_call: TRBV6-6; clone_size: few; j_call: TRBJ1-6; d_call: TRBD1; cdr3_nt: TGTGCCAGCAGCTCCGGACAGGGAGGCTCACCCCTCCACTTT; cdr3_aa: CASSSGQGGSPLHF
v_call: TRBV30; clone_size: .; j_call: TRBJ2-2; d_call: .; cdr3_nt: TGTGCCAAAAAGGGACACCTGAACACCGGGGAGCTGTTTTTT; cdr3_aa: CAKKGHLNTGELFF